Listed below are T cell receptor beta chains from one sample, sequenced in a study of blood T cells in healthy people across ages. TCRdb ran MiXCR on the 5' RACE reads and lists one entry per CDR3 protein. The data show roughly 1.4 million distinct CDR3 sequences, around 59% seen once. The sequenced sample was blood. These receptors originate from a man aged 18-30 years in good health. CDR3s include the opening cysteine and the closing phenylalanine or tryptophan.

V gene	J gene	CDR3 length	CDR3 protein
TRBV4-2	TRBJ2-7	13	CASSQAGTREQYF
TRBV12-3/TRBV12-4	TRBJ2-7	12	CASSGRPNEQYF
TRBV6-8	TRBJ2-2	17	CASSYEGLAFFSGELFF
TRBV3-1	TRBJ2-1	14	CASSQEGRGYEQFF
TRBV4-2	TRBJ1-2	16	CASSQVGADFTRGYTF
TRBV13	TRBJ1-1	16	CASLTGQLRPHTEAFF
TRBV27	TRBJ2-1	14	CASSFTSGTNEQFF
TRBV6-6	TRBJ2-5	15	CASSSSQSLQETQYF
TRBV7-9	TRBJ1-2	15	CASSLADRGVKGYTF
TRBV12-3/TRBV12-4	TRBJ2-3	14	CATTASTSTDTQYF
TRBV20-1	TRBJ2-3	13	CSASSGITDTQYF
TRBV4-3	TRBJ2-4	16	CASSQDSSARKNIQYF
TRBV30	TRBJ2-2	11	CAWAGTGELFF
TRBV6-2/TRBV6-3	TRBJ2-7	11	CATRQASEQYF
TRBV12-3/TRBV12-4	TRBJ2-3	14	CASRGLAGVPSQYF
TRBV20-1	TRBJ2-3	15	CSATTSGRGTDTQYF
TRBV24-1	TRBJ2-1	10	CATSDWQQFF
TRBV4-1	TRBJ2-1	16	CASSQVSVRTYNEQFF
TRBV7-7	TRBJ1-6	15	CASSLAPGVNSPLHF
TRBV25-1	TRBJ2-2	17	CASSRTGGARYTGELFF
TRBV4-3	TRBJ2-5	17	CASSQDGGLAGAVTQYF
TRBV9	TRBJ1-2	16	CASSAPGTGPPYGYTF
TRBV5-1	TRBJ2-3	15	CASSLADSSTDTQYF
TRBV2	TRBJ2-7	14	CASNGDIDAYEQYF
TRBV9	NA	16	CASSDTGGAVSGEQYF
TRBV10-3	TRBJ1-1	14	CAISGTGGGFEAFF
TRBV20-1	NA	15	CSASPGSGGTETQYF
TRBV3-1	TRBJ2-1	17	CASSQVWTSGGYYEQFF
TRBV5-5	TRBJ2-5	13	CASRNSGEETQYF
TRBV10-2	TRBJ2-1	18	CASRKGLAGGRGYNEQFF
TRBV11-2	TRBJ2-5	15	CASSTSGRGGETQYF
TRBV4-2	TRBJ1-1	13	CASSRGQRPEAFF
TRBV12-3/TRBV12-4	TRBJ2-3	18	CASSLLGGLAESADTQYF
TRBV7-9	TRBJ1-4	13	CASRDETNEKLFF